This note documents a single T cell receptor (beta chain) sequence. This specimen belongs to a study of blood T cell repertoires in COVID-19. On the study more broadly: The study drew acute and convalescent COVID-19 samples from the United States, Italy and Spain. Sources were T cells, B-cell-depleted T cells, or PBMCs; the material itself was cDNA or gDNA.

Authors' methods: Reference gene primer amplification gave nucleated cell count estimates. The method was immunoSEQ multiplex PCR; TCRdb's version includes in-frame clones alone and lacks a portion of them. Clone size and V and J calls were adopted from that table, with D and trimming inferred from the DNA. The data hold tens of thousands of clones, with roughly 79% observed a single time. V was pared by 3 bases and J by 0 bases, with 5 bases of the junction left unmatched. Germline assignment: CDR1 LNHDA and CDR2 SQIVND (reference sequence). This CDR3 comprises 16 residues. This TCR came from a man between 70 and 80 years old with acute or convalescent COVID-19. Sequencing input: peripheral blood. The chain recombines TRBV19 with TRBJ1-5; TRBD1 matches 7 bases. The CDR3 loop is CASSIRGQYSNQPQHF. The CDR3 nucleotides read TGTGCCAGTAGTATTAGGGGACAGTATAGCAATCAGCCCCAGCATTTT.